Each of the 29 T cell receptor beta chains below was sequenced from the same sample in a study of Graves' ophthalmopathy and Graves' hyperthyroidism. The authors amplified TCR beta CDR3 regions from RNA transcripts. HTBI primers served in a first-round RT-PCR, which a second-round multiplex PCR followed. MiXCR, run by TCRdb on the multiplex PCR reads, gives a single entry per CDR3 protein. The sample lists over 150,000 distinct CDR3 sequences; approximately 40% were seen once. The specimen was peripheral blood. These receptors all stem from a woman in her 40s with Graves' ophthalmopathy.

Regarding this clonotype: It may be a read error: a sequence one base away is much more abundant. The genes are TRBV19 and TRBJ2-6; no firm D call. Germline V gene sequence: CDR1 LNHDA, CDR2 SQIVND (reference sequence). Trimming stripped 3 bases from V and 0 bases from J, with 15 bases between. The CDR3 extends over 18 amino acids. The CDR3 protein is CASSILSWARSGANVLTF. As DNA, the CDR3 is TGTGCCAGTAGTATCCTATCATGGGCCCGCTCTGGGGCCAACGTCCTGACTTTC.

The V and J genes are TRBV12-3 or TRBV12-4 and TRBJ2-5; D might be TRBD2 (5 bases). This CDR3 comprises 13 residues. Trimming removed 6 bases from V and 7 bases from J, with 15 bases in between. The CDR3 nucleotides are TGTGCCAGCAGAAAAGACGGGGAAGGGACCCAGTACTTC. Its translation: CASRKDGEGTQYF.

In this sample, this clonotype turned up many times. The chain recombines TRBV6-1 with TRBJ1-1, with D perhaps TRBD1 (6 bases). This CDR3 region has 16 residues. CDR1 is MNHNS, CDR2 SASEGT, per germline. Trimming took off 6 bases at V and 2 bases at J, with 19 bases between the two ends. The CDR3 coding sequence is TGTGCCAGCAGAACAACGAGAGGGACATCTAACACTGAAGCTTTCTTT. It encodes CASRTTRGTSNTEAFF.

V and J are TRBV6-2 or TRBV6-3 and TRBJ2-7; D is possibly TRBD2 (5 bases). This CDR3 has 15 residues. CDR1 is MNHEY and CDR2 is SVGEGT in the germline V gene. V was clipped by 4 bases and J by 4 bases, with 17 bases between them. The DNA for the CDR3 is TGTGCCAGCAGTTGGCCTGTGGGCGGACTGTACGAGCAGTACTTC. It yields the protein CASSWPVGGLYEQYF.

This clonotype has ten or more counts. The rearrangement links TRBV19 to TRBJ1-5; 8 bases line up with TRBD1. V dropped 7 bases and J dropped 7; count of bases not matched to a gene: 6. The CDR3 spans 13 residues. Per the germline V gene, CDR1 is LNHDA and CDR2 is SQIVND (reference sequence). CDR3 sequence: CASNRTGWQPQHF. The CDR3, as DNA: TGTGCCAGTAACAGGACAGGGTGGCAGCCCCAGCATTTT.

This clonotype showed up many times. The gene calls are TRBV27 and TRBJ2-7; D is unclear. Germline lookup yields CDR1 MNHEY and CDR2 SMNVEV (reference sequence). The ends were cut back, 6 bases at V and 5 bases at J, with 11 bases in the middle. This CDR3 comprises 12 residues. CDR3 in DNA: TGTGCCAGCAGCTTCCTTGGGGACGAGCAGTACTTC. This gives the protein CASSFLGDEQYF.

This clonotype was seen ten or more times. The chain links TRBV6-2 or TRBV6-3 to TRBJ1-6; tentative D call: TRBD1 (6 bases). Trimming took 4 bases from V and 14 from J, leaving 15 bases between them. The V gene's germline CDR1 is MNHEY and CDR2 SVGEGT. The CDR3 loop spans 13 amino acids. CDR3 region: CASSSTGTSTLHF. The CDR3 coding sequence is TGTGCCAGCAGTTCCACCGGGACAAGCACCCTCCACTTT.

This clonotype showed up many times. J is TRBJ2-5 and V is TRBV6-2 or TRBV6-3; 13 bases are a match to TRBD2. V lost 5 bases to trimming and J lost 5 bases; unmatched junction nucleotides: 5. Germline V gene data show CDR1 as MNHEY and CDR2 as SVGEGT. The CDR3 extends over 15 amino acids. CDR3 DNA: TGTGCCAGCAGTCAGCGACTAGCGGGGGGTGAGACCCAGTACTTC. This gives the protein CASSQRLAGGETQYF.

CDR3 sequence: CSARGGGGGSEQYF. CDR3 coding DNA: TGCAGTGCTAGAGGAGGGGGAGGGGGGAGCGAGCAGTACTTC. The rearrangement joins TRBV20-1 to TRBJ2-7; D is perhaps TRBD2 (7 bases). The CDR3 runs 14 residues. Trimming took off 1 base at V and 6 bases at J, with 16 bases between the two ends. CDR1 is DFQATT and CDR2 is SNEGSKA in the germline V gene (reference sequence).

The chain carries TRBV5-1 and TRBJ1-2; D gene uncertain. The CDR3 runs to 13 residues. CDR1 and CDR2 (germline): SGHRS, YFSETQ. The germline V and J ends were trimmed by 0 bases and 7 bases, with 10 bases remaining between them. The CDR3 loop is CASSLDGRRGYTF. The CDR3 DNA sequence: TGCGCCAGCAGCTTGGATGGCAGACGTGGCTACACCTTC.

Ten or more counts support this clonotype. The chain couples TRBV4-1 to TRBJ2-2, with TRBD2 matching over 12 bases. Germline CDR1 MGHRA, CDR2 YSYEKL. Trimming cost V 4 bases and J 4 bases; bases outside gene matches: 1. The CDR3 runs 15 residues. The CDR3 loop is CASSPSGRGTGELFF. Written as DNA, the CDR3 is TGCGCCAGCAGCCCTAGCGGGAGGGGCACCGGGGAGCTGTTTTTT.

In its sample, this clonotype was seen many times. The genes are TRBV11-2 and TRBJ2-2, with D perhaps TRBD2 (5 bases). This CDR3 has 11 residues. Between the trimmed V and J ends, which lost 5 bases and 13 bases, there was a span of 11 bases. From germline, CDR1 is SGHAT and CDR2 FQNNGV. The CDR3 sequence is CASSPREGLFF. Written as DNA, the CDR3 is TGTGCCAGCAGCCCACGTGAGGGGCTGTTTTTT.

The chain uses TRBV7-2 and TRBJ1-6; possibly TRBD1 for D (6 bases). Trimming took 4 bases from V and 5 from J, leaving 18 bases between them. Germline CDR1 and CDR2: SGHTA and FQGNSA. The CDR3 is 17 residues long. This CDR3 reads CASSSGPRTVNNSPLHF. The CDR3 nucleotides read TGTGCCAGCAGCTCGGGCCCCAGGACAGTAAATAATTCACCCCTCCACTTT.

This clonotype was detected many times. The chain links TRBV20-1 to TRBJ2-4; 10 bases line up with TRBD1. This CDR3 has 17 amino acids. CDR1 DFQATT and CDR2 SNEGSKA come from the germline V gene (reference sequence). V shed 0 bases, J shed 3 bases, and the junction held 8 bases outside the gene matches. In DNA form, the CDR3 reads TGCAGTGCTAGAGATTCGACAGGGGGCTTGGTCAAAAACATTCAGTACTTC. Protein product: CSARDSTGGLVKNIQYF.

This rearrangement joins TRBV12-3 or TRBV12-4 to TRBJ2-7, with D perhaps assigned TRBD1 or TRBD2 (5 bases each). Trimming stripped 5 bases from V and 2 bases from J, with 13 bases between. This CDR3 has 14 residues. The CDR3 loop reads CASSKGTQTYEQYF. CDR3 bases: TGTGCCAGCAGTAAGGGGACCCAGACCTACGAGCAGTACTTC.

This clonotype was counted between two and nine times. The V and J genes are TRBV24-1 and TRBJ2-5; the match to TRBD1 covers 7 bases. Trimming at V came to 4 bases and at J to 4 bases, leaving 11 bases not matched to a gene. The germline V gene encodes CDR1 KGHDR and CDR2 SFDVKD. This CDR3 is 16 amino acids long. CDR3 protein: CATSEPNGQAGETQYF. The CDR3 nucleotides are TGTGCCACCAGTGAACCAAATGGACAGGCTGGAGAGACCCAGTACTTC.

Ten or more counts support this clonotype. V is TRBV10-3 and J is TRBJ2-7; possibly TRBD1 for D (5 bases). In germline, CDR1 is ENHRY, CDR2 SYGVKD. Trimming removed 8 bases from V and 2 bases from J, with 13 bases in between. CDR3 length: 13 residues. The CDR3 spells CAIQPQETYEQYF. DNA of the CDR3: TGTGCCATCCAGCCACAGGAAACCTACGAGCAGTACTTC.

The J gene is TRBJ1-6, the V gene TRBV11-3; D perhaps matches TRBD1 (6 bases). There are 11 residues in the CDR3. Between the trimmed V and J ends, which lost 8 bases and 19 bases, there was a span of 18 bases. The germline V gene has CDR1 SGHNT and CDR2 YENEEA. DNA for the CDR3: TGTGCCAGCGAAAAAAGGGGACAAGGACACTTT. Translating gives CASEKRGQGHF.

In this sample, this clonotype turned up many times. V is TRBV12-3 or TRBV12-4 and J is TRBJ2-5, with TRBD1 identical over 8 bases. The CDR3 covers 17 residues. V was pared by 4 bases and J by 5 bases, with 15 bases of the junction left unmatched. CDR3 nucleotide sequence: TGTGCCAGCAGTTCAGCCCCGGACAGGGTTCAGTGGGAGACCCAGTACTTC. This translates into CASSSAPDRVQWETQYF.

The CDR3 loop reads CASSLNLRGNQPQHF. CDR3 nucleotide sequence: TGTGCCAGCAGTTTAAACCTAAGGGGCAATCAGCCCCAGCATTTT. This chain joins TRBV12-3 or TRBV12-4 and TRBJ1-5; D is ambiguous. V was trimmed by 2 bases and J by 2 bases, leaving 10 bases between them. CDR3 length: 15 amino acids.

The CDR3 sequence: CASGRGTNYGYTF. The CDR3 DNA reads as TGTGCCAGCGGCAGAGGGACTAACTATGGCTACACCTTC. The rearrangement joins TRBV12-3 or TRBV12-4 to TRBJ1-2; no reliable D call. The CDR3 covers 13 residues. Trimming took off 8 bases at V and 0 bases at J, with 10 bases between the two ends.

This clonotype was counted many times. CDR3 nucleotide sequence: TGTGCCAGCAGTTACTCAGGGGGCGATAGCAATCAGCCCCAGCATTTT. Residues: CASSYSGGDSNQPQHF. The chain employs TRBV6-5 and TRBJ1-5, with 7 positions matching TRBD1. V shed 0 bases and J 0 bases; nucleotides not matched to a gene: 2. This CDR3 is built from 16 residues. Germline assignment: CDR1 MNHEY and CDR2 SVGAGI.

Ten or more counts support this clonotype. The rearrangement links TRBV6-1 to TRBJ1-2; D is undetermined. The CDR3 runs to 12 residues. V dropped 4 bases and J dropped 3 bases, with 6 bases sitting between them. CDR1 is MNHNS and CDR2 is SASEGT in the germline V gene. The CDR3: CASSVSDYGYTF. DNA for the CDR3: TGTGCCAGCAGTGTGTCGGACTATGGCTACACCTTC.

This clonotype has at least ten counts. This sequence joins TRBV12-3 or TRBV12-4 and TRBJ1-1, with D perhaps TRBD1 (6 bases). Trimming pared 1 base from V and 4 bases from J, leaving 13 bases between. The CDR3 is 15 residues long. CDR3 sequence (DNA): TGTGCCAGCAGTTTAGGGGCAGGGGTGGGCACTGAAGCTTTCTTT. The encoded protein is CASSLGAGVGTEAFF.

This clonotype came up many times. The chain carries TRBV6-5 and TRBJ1-1; D is uncertain. The CDR3 spans 13 residues. The V end was cut by 6 bases, the J end by 5 bases, with 13 bases between. CDR1 is MNHEY and CDR2 is SVGAGI in the germline V gene. CDR3 residues: CASRPERETEAFF. The CDR3 DNA follows: TGTGCCAGCAGACCCGAAAGGGAAACTGAAGCTTTCTTT.

The V gene is TRBV6-1, the J gene TRBJ2-7; possibly TRBD2 for D (5 bases). Germline CDR1 and CDR2: MNHNS and SASEGT. Between the trimmed V and J ends, which lost 6 bases and 3 bases, there was a span of 12 bases. The CDR3 consists of 13 residues. DNA for the CDR3: TGTGCCAGCAGCCGAGGCGGGTTCTACGAGCAGTACTTC. It encodes CASSRGGFYEQYF.

The CDR3 region is CAWSVWTDSGNTIYF. The DNA for the CDR3 is TGTGCCTGGAGTGTTTGGACGGACTCTGGAAACACCATATATTTT. This chain joins TRBV30 and TRBJ1-3; D gene unclear. The CDR3 contains 15 residues. CDR1 is GTSNPN, CDR2 SVGIG, per germline (reference sequence). V was clipped by 0 bases and J by 0 bases, with 9 bases between them.

This sequence joins TRBV24-1 and TRBJ2-5; perhaps TRBD2 as D (6 bases). CDR1 is KGHDR, CDR2 SFDVKD, per germline. V dropped 3 bases and J dropped 3 bases, with 22 bases sitting between them. The CDR3 consists of 18 residues. CDR3 region: CATSDKSPAGSGKETQYF. CDR3 coding DNA: TGTGCCACCAGTGATAAATCCCCGGCGGGGAGCGGCAAAGAGACCCAGTACTTC.

V is TRBV6-2 or TRBV6-3 and J is TRBJ2-4; D not certain. The germline V gene has CDR1 MNHEY and CDR2 SVGEGT. The CDR3 is 15 residues long. V was pared by 0 bases and J by 4 bases, with 10 bases between. The CDR3 DNA sequence: TGTGCCAGCAGTTACTCGGGTCAGCGAAAAAACATTCAGTACTTC. Amino acids: CASSYSGQRKNIQYF.